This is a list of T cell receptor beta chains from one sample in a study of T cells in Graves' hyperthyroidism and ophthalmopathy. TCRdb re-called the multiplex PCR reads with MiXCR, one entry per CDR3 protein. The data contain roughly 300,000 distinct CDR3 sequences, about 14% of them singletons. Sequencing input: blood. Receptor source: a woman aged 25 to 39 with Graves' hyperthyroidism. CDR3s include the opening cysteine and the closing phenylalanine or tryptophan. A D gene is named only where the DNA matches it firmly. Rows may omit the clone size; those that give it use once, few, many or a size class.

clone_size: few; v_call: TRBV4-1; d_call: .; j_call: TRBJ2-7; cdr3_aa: CASSQVLNPTYEQYF; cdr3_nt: TGCGCCAGCAGCCAAGTACTCAACCCAACCTACGAGCAGTACTTC
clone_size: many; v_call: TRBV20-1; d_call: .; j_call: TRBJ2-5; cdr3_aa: CSASGRTDQETQYF; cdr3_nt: TGCAGTGCTAGTGGCCGGACAGACCAAGAGACCCAGTACTTC
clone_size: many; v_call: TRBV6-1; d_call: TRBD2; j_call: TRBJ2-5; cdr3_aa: CASSLAVQETQYF; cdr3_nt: TGTGCCAGCAGTCTAGCGGTACAAGAGACCCAGTACTTC
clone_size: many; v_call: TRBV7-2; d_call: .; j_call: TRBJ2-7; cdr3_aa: CASSLDFSYEQYF; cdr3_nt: TGTGCCAGCAGCTTAGACTTCTCCTACGAGCAGTACTTC
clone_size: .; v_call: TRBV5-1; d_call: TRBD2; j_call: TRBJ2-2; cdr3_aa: CASSWPGGRANTGELFF; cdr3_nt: TGCGCCAGCAGCTGGCCGGGCGGGAGGGCGAACACCGGGGAGCTGTTTTTT
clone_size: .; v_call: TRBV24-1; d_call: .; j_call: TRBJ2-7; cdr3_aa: CAIGQSSYEQYF; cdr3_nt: TGTGCCATCGGACAGTCTTCCTACGAGCAGTACTTC
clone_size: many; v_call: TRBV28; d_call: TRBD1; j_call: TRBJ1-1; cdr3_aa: CASSRDSTEAFF; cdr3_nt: TGTGCCAGCAGTCGGGACAGCACTGAAGCTTTCTTT
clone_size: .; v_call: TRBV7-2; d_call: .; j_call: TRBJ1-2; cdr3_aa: CASSLGKGYGYTF; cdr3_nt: TGTGCCAGCAGCTTAGGTAAAGGGTATGGCTACACCTTC
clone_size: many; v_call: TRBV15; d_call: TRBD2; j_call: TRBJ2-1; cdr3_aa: CATSRGRGTSYNEQFF; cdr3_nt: TGTGCCACCAGCAGAGGGAGGGGGACTAGCTACAATGAGCAGTTCTTC
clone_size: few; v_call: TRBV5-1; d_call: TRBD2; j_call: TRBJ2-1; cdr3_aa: CASSLGLADVSYNEQFF; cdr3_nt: TGCGCCAGCAGCCTAGGACTAGCGGACGTCTCCTACAATGAGCAGTTCTTC
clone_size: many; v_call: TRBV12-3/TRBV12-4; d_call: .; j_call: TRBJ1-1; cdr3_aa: CASSGPLNTEAFF; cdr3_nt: TGTGCCAGCAGTGGCCCTCTGAACACTGAAGCTTTCTTT
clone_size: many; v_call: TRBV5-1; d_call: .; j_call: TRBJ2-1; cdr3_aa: CASSLRTTEQFF; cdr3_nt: TGCGCCAGCAGCTTACGGACTACAGAGCAGTTCTTC
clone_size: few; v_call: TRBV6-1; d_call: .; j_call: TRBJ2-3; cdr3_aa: CASSPRSGEPTDTQYF; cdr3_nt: TGTGCCAGCAGTCCCCGGTCCGGGGAACCCACAGATACGCAGTATTTT
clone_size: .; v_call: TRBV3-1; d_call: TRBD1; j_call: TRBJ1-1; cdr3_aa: CASSQKKRTGRNTEAFF; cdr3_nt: TGTGCCAGCAGCCAAAAAAAGAGGACAGGGAGGAACACTGAAGCTTTCTTT
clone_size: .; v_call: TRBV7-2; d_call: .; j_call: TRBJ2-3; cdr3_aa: CASSPPSLATDTQYF; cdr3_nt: TGTGCCAGCAGCCCCCCTAGCCTAGCTACAGATACGCAGTATTTT
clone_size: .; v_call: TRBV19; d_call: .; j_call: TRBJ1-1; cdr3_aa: CASSMYTGNTEAFF; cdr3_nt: TGTGCCAGTAGTATGTACACTGGGAACACTGAAGCTTTCTTT
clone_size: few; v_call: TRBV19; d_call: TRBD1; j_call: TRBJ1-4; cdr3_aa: CASNRGRQEKLFF; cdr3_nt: TGTGCCAGTAACAGGGGGCGGCAGGAAAAACTGTTTTTT
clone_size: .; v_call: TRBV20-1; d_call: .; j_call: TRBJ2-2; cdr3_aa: CSAREFGAYTGELFF; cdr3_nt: TGCAGTGCTAGAGAATTCGGGGCTTACACCGGGGAGCTGTTTTTT
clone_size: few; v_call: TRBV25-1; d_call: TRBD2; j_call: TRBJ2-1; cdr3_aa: CASSEPGLAGVEQFF; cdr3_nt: TGTGCCAGCAGTGAACCGGGACTAGCGGGAGTTGAGCAGTTCTTC
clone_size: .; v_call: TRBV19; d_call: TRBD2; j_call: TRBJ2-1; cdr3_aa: CATRLAGNEQFF; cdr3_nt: TGTGCCACTAGACTAGCGGGGAATGAGCAGTTCTTC